This entry concerns a single T cell receptor (beta chain). The antigen is not known. This specimen comes from a study of T-cell reconstitution after alpha-beta-depleted transplantation in children. Study outcomes and limitations: T-cell numbers and diversity, one year after transplant, stemmed largely from T cells that were newly produced. As was reported, about two months after transplant, alpha-beta T cells came from several hundred expanded graft clones. The origin of high day-60 TCRbeta diversity in some patients lay in surviving recipient T cells and thymic progenitors.

V lost 4 bases and J 4 bases, leaving 11 bases between the germline ends. This CDR3 has 14 amino acids. CDR1 is MGHRA, CDR2 YSYEKL, per germline. Unique molecular identifiers were used to barcode this TCRbeta library. TCRdb fed the PCR reads into MiXCR, producing one record per CDR3 protein. The data hold 500,000 or so distinct CDR3 sequences, with roughly 11% observed a single time. The sample consisted of PBMCs, mostly from graft donor cells, taken 180 days after TCRalphabeta/CD19-depleted stem cell transplant. V and J are TRBV4-1 and TRBJ2-1, with D uncertain. The TCR was taken from a female patient aged 2-9 years who had a stem cell transplant for aplastic anemia, so the T cells may come from the graft donor. The CDR3 spells CASSLSDGYNEQFF. The CDR3 nucleotides are TGCGCCAGCAGCCTCTCCGACGGTTACAATGAGCAGTTCTTC.